These T cell receptor beta chains were read from a single sample in a study of T cell changes during pregnancy in multiple sclerosis. Sequencing used immunoSEQ multiplex PCR; TCRdb keeps in-frame clones, though not all of them. The sample records about 40,000 clones, 70% to 90% being singletons. The sample was CD4+ T cells from peripheral blood mononuclear cells, taken after pregnancy. The receptors shown here come from a female donor with multiple sclerosis, enrolled in a pregnancy study. CDR3s leave out the opening cysteine and the closing phenylalanine or tryptophan. Each record gives: J gene, clone size, D gene, V gene, CDR3 protein. D genes are given only for firm matches. Expanded clones are given a class, and other clones once, few, many or no size at all.

J: TRBJ2-5
size: -
D: TRBD1
V: TRBV5-4
CDR3: ASSRDREETQY

J: TRBJ1-4
size: -
D: -
V: TRBV10-2
CDR3: ASRPGEATNEKLF

J: TRBJ1-1
size: -
D: -
V: TRBV6-1
CDR3: AGAGVTNTEAF

J: TRBJ2-1
size: -
D: TRBD2
V: TRBV6-6
CDR3: ASNLAGADYNEQF

J: TRBJ2-1
size: -
D: TRBD2
V: TRBV7-2
CDR3: ASSLVASGPNEQF

J: TRBJ2-1
size: -
D: -
V: TRBV9
CDR3: ASSVAMTLQGGDYNEQF

J: TRBJ1-5
size: -
D: TRBD1
V: TRBV28
CDR3: ASSYRTGGGQPQH

J: TRBJ1-2
size: -
D: TRBD1
V: TRBV5-1
CDR3: ASSLTGVDYGYT

J: TRBJ2-2
size: few
D: -
V: TRBV19
CDR3: ASRSTANTGELF

J: TRBJ1-3
size: -
D: TRBD1
V: TRBV7-2
CDR3: ASRDRGSGNTIY

J: TRBJ1-5
size: -
D: -
V: TRBV19
CDR3: ASSTQGIRNQPQH

J: TRBJ1-2
size: medium-sized
D: TRBD1
V: TRBV2
CDR3: ASRGQGMSGYT

J: TRBJ1-1
size: -
D: -
V: TRBV7-2
CDR3: ASSWRGRETEAF

J: TRBJ1-5
size: -
D: -
V: TRBV19
CDR3: ASSFQGGSSNQPQH

J: TRBJ1-4
size: -
D: TRBD1
V: TRBV11-2
CDR3: ASSRSQGASEKLF

J: TRBJ2-7
size: -
D: TRBD2
V: TRBV10-3
CDR3: AISESQRDPFEQY

J: TRBJ2-3
size: once
D: TRBD1
V: TRBV5-4
CDR3: ASSQPPGTGGRDTQY

J: TRBJ1-1
size: -
D: -
V: TRBV11-2
CDR3: ASSLSGLWNTEAF

J: TRBJ1-6
size: -
D: -
V: TRBV18
CDR3: ASSPSSGRDDSPLH

J: TRBJ2-1
size: -
D: -
V: TRBV4-1
CDR3: ASSQERFSFGAPGSNEQF

J: TRBJ1-4
size: -
D: TRBD1
V: TRBV28
CDR3: ASSLQGQGNKLF

J: TRBJ1-2
size: -
D: -
V: TRBV11-1
CDR3: ASSLAAGVGYT

J: TRBJ2-5
size: -
D: -
V: TRBV20-1
CDR3: SSGVLGTQY

J: TRBJ1-5
size: -
D: -
V: TRBV6-5
CDR3: ATRRGIFGNQPQH

J: TRBJ2-7
size: -
D: -
V: TRBV30
CDR3: AWSVSRTALLASGQY

J: TRBJ2-7
size: -
D: TRBD1
V: TRBV10-1
CDR3: ASSENRGSGEQY

J: TRBJ2-4
size: -
D: -
V: TRBV7-9
CDR3: ASSLTGTKNIQY

J: TRBJ1-1
size: -
D: -
V: TRBV10-1
CDR3: ASSESNLQDSEAF